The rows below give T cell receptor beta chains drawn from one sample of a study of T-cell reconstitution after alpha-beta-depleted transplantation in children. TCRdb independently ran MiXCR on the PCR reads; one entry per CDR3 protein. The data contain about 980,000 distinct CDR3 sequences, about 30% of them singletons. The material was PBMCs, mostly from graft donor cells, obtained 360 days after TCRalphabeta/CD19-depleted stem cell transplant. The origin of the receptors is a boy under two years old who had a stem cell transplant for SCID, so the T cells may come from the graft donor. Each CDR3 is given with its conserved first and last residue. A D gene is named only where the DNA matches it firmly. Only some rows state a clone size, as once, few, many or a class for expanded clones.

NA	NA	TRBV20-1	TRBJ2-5	CSARFKDGQETQYF	TGCAGTGCTAGATTTAAAGACGGCCAAGAGACCCAGTACTTC
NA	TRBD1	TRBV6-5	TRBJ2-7	CASSYPGQGGEQYF	TGTGCCAGCAGTTACCCAGGACAGGGAGGCGAGCAGTACTTC
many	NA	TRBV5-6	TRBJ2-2	CASSLGSLGNTGELFF	TGTGCCAGCAGCTTGGGCTCCCTGGGGAACACCGGGGAGCTGTTTTTT
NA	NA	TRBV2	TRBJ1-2	CASIRGIGPLYGYTF	TGTGCCAGCATCAGGGGAATCGGACCTCTATACGGCTACACCTTC
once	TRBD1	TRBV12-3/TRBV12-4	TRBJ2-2	CASSPRQDRVTGELFF	TGTGCCAGCAGCCCACGTCAAGACAGGGTGACCGGGGAGCTGTTTTTT
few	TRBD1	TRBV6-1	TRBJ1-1	CASSGTGGTGTEAFF	TGTGCCAGCAGCGGGACAGGGGGCACGGGCACTGAAGCTTTCTTT
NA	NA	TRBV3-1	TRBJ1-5	CASSQGDLRPNQPQHF	TGTGCCAGCAGCCAAGGGGATCTCCGACCCAATCAGCCCCAGCATTTT
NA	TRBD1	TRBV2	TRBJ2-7	CASTRIDRGEQYF	TGTGCCAGCACCCGAATAGACAGGGGCGAGCAGTACTTC
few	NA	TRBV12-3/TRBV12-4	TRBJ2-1	CASSFSGTGLYNEQFF	TGTGCCAGCAGTTTTAGCGGGACAGGGCTTTACAATGAGCAGTTCTTC
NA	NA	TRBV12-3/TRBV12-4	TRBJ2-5	CASSWGRSQETQYF	TGTGCCAGCAGCTGGGGGAGGTCTCAAGAGACCCAGTACTTC
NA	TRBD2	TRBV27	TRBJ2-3	CASSPRAGGDTQYF	TGTGCCAGCAGTCCTAGAGCGGGGGGCGATACGCAGTATTTT
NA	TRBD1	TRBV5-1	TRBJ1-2	CASSRGQAPYGYTF	TGCGCCAGCAGCCGTGGACAGGCTCCCTATGGCTACACCTTC
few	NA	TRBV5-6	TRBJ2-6	CASSLKSRAGANVLTF	TGTGCCAGCAGCTTGAAGTCGAGGGCTGGGGCCAACGTCCTGACTTTC
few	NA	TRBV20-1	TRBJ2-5	CSVEGEETQYF	TGCAGTGTTGAGGGGGAGGAGACCCAGTACTTC
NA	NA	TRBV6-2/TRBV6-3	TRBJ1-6	CASSTSFRNSPLHF	TGTGCCAGCAGTACCTCCTTCCGAAATTCACCCCTCCACTTT
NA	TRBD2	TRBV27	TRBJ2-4	CASSQTSGGDIQYF	TGTGCCAGCAGTCAAACTAGCGGGGGTGACATTCAGTACTTC
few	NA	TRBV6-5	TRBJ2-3	CASSSPGGGIRKTQYF	TGTGCCAGCAGTTCCCCAGGGGGGGGGATCCGGAAAACGCAGTATTTT
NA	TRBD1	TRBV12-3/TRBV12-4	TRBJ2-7	CASSLRTGSTYEQYF	TGTGCCAGCAGCTTGAGGACAGGGAGTACTTACGAGCAGTACTTC
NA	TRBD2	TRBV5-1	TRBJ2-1	CASSFRGEGEQFF	TGCGCCAGCAGCTTCCGGGGGGAAGGTGAGCAGTTCTTC
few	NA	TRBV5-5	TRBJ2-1	CASSSLAGGASYNEQFF	TGTGCCAGCAGCTCTTTAGCAGGGGGGGCCTCCTACAATGAGCAGTTCTTC
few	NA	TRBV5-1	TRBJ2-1	CASSLSTSSYNEQFF	TGCGCCAGCAGCTTGTCAACATCCTCCTACAATGAGCAGTTCTTC
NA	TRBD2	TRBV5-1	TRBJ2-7	CASSGGLANEQYF	TGCGCCAGCAGCGGGGGACTAGCGAACGAGCAGTACTTC
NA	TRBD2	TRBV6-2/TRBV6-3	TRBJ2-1	CASGLAGALHNEQFF	TGTGCCAGCGGGTTAGCGGGGGCCCTCCACAATGAGCAGTTCTTC
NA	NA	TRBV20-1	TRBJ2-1	CSARDGAPFHEQFF	TGCAGTGCTAGAGATGGTGCGCCTTTCCATGAGCAGTTCTTC
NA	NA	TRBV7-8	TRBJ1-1	CASSLVRPTMNTEAFF	TGTGCCAGCAGCTTAGTCAGGCCCACAATGAACACTGAAGCTTTCTTT
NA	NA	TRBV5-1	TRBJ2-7	CASSLGTGGVSYEQYF	TGCGCCAGCAGCTTGGGTACAGGGGGGGTCTCCTACGAGCAGTACTTC
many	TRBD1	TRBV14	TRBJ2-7	CASSPVDRVPVQYF	TGTGCCAGCAGCCCCGTTGACAGGGTCCCTGTGCAGTACTTC
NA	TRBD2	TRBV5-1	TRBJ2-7	CASSRGDVTYEQYF	TGCGCCAGCAGCCGGGGGGATGTGACCTACGAGCAGTACTTC
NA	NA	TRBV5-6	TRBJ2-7	CASSPWTGEQYF	TGTGCCAGCAGCCCTTGGACGGGCGAGCAGTACTTC
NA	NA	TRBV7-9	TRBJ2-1	CASSPDEGFIDEQFF	TGTGCCAGCAGCCCGGACGAAGGTTTTATCGATGAGCAGTTCTTC
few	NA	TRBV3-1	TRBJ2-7	CASSQGTSRTRYEQYF	TGTGCCAGCAGCCAAGGGACCTCCCGAACGCGCTACGAGCAGTACTTC
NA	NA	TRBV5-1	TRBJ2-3	CASRKPTWREESTDTQYF	TGCGCCAGCCGAAAACCTACTTGGAGGGAAGAGAGCACAGATACGCAGTATTTT
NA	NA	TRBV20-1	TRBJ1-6	CSARVEDRRGPPLHF	TGCAGTGCTAGAGTCGAGGACCGCCGGGGGCCACCCCTCCACTTT
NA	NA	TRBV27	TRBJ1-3	CASSFRGGNLNF	TGTGCCAGCAGTTTTCGGGGGGGAAACTTGAATTTT
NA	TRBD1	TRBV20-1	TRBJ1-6	CSARIGGTANSPLHF	TGCAGTGCTAGAATCGGAGGGACAGCTAATTCACCCCTCCACTTT
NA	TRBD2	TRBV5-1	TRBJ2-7	CASSVGLASYEQYF	TGCGCCAGCAGCGTGGGACTAGCTTCCTACGAGCAGTACTTC
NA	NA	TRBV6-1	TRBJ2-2	CASSESYRGRRRTGELFF	TGTGCCAGCAGTGAATCTTATCGGGGACGCAGACGGACCGGGGAGCTGTTTTTT
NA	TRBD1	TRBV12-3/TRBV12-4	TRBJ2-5	CASSRGTGGFQETQYF	TGTGCCAGCAGCCGCGGGACAGGGGGTTTTCAAGAGACCCAGTACTTC
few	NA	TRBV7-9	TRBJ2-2	CASSQTVSGELFF	TGTGCCAGCAGCCAGACAGTGTCCGGGGAGCTGTTTTTT
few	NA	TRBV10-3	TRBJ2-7	CAISRQDPYEQYF	TGTGCCATCAGTAGACAGGACCCCTACGAGCAGTACTTC
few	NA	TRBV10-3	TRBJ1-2	CAISEPEGSDYGYTF	TGTGCCATCAGTGAGCCGGAAGGGAGTGACTATGGCTACACCTTC
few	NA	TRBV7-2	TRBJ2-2	CASSLVVLTTNTGELFF	TGTGCCAGCAGCTTAGTTGTACTTACGACGAACACCGGGGAGCTGTTTTTT
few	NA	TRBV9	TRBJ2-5	CASSVIEGGTQYF	TGTGCCAGCAGCGTGATCGAAGGAGGGACCCAGTACTTC
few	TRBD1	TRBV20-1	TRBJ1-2	CSASPRGDSFYGYTF	TGCAGTGCTAGCCCGCGGGGGGACAGTTTCTATGGCTACACCTTC
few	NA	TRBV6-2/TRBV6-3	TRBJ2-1	CASTTGGRNEQFF	TGTGCCAGCACCACCGGTGGGAGGAATGAGCAGTTCTTC
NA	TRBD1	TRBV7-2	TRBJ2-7	CASSLSGQGASYEQYF	TGTGCCAGCAGCTTATCCGGGCAGGGGGCCTCCTACGAGCAGTACTTC
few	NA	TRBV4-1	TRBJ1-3	CASSPQDTIRNTIYF	TGCGCCAGCAGCCCTCAGGATACGATCCGGAACACCATATATTTT
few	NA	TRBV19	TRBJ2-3	CASTEGDTQYF	TGTGCCAGCACGGAGGGAGATACGCAGTATTTT
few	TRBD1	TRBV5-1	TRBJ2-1	CASSLTTGTGGNEQFF	TGCGCCAGCAGCTTAACTACCGGGACAGGGGGCAATGAGCAGTTCTTC
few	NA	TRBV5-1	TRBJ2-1	CASSMGGDPSSYNEQFF	TGCGCCAGCTCAATGGGGGGAGACCCGAGCTCCTACAATGAGCAGTTCTTC
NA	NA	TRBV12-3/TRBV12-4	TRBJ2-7	CASSTLLGGPYEQYF	TGTGCCAGCAGTACTCTGTTGGGGGGCCCCTACGAGCAGTACTTC
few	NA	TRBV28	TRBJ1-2	CASSPSGAYGYTF	TGTGCCAGCAGTCCTTCCGGGGCCTATGGCTACACCTTC
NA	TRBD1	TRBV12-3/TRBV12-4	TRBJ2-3	CASSSGQGRRSTDTQYF	TGTGCCAGCAGTTCAGGACAGGGTCGGAGGAGCACAGATACGCAGTATTTT